Each of the 22 T cell receptor beta chains below was sequenced from the same sample in a study of blood T cell repertoires in COVID-19. The protocol was immunoSEQ multiplex PCR, while the TCRdb copy is restricted to in-frame clones and leaves out a portion. This sample has 250,000 to 300,000 clones; 85% to 90% occur once, and the top ten carry 0.95% to 1%. Sample: peripheral blood. Receptor source: a woman in her 40s who had recovered from COVID-19.

V is TRBV14 and J is TRBJ2-1; 7 nucleotides agree with TRBD1. Trimming removed 0 bases from V and 2 bases from J; junction bases left unmatched: 10. Germline V gene lookup returns CDR1 SGHDN and CDR2 FVKESK. This CDR3 is built from 18 residues. CDR3 region: CASSQDVRRDSTYNEQFF. The CDR3 coding sequence is TGTGCCAGCAGCCAAGATGTACGACGGGACAGCACCTACAATGAGCAGTTCTTC. The full variable domain, rest sourced from reference TRBV14 and TRBJ2-1, is EAGVTQFPSHSVIEKGQTVTLRCDPISGHDNLYWYRRVMGKEIKFLLHFVKESKQDESGMPNNRFLAERTGGTYSTLKVQPAELEDSGVYFCASSQDVRRDSTYNEQFFGPGTRLTVL.

J is TRBJ2-3 and V is TRBV3-1 (or the pseudogene TRBV3-2); weak D call: TRBD2 (7 bases). The CDR3 runs to 11 residues. Trimming took off 8 bases at V and 14 bases at J, with 17 bases between the two ends. CDR1 LGHDT and CDR2 YNNKEL come from the germline V gene (reference sequence). The CDR3 spells CASRGGGSGYF. The CDR3 coding sequence is TGTGCCAGCCGAGGGGGGGGCTCGGGGTATTTT.

The chain uses TRBV7-9 and TRBJ1-5, with a possible D match to TRBD1 (5 bases). Germline CDR1 SEHNR, CDR2 FQNEAQ (reference sequence). The CDR3 totals 15 residues. The V end was cut by 7 bases, the J end by 6 bases, with 19 bases between. The CDR3 region is CASTPSAGSIQPQHF. In nucleotides, the CDR3 is TGTGCCAGCACTCCCTCGGCAGGGTCCATTCAGCCCCAGCATTTT.

The chain is built from TRBV30 and TRBJ1-2; D is possibly TRBD1 (5 bases). This CDR3 has 13 residues. V shed 4 bases and J shed 7 bases, with 16 bases lying between them. Germline values: CDR1 GTSNPN, CDR2 SVGIG (reference sequence). CDR3 residues: CAWTPIGTGGYTF. The DNA of the CDR3 is TGTGCCTGGACCCCTATCGGGACTGGTGGCTACACCTTC.

The V call is TRBV19, the J call TRBJ2-1; 7 bases are a match to TRBD2. The CDR3 totals 17 residues. V lost 3 bases, J lost 9 bases, and 17 bases stayed unmatched. Germline V CDR1 and CDR2: LNHDA, SQIVND (reference sequence). The CDR3 DNA is TGTGCCAGTAGTATGTTAGGGCGGCTAGCGGTCGGGACTGAGCAGTTCTTC. It specifies CASSMLGRLAVGTEQFF. Full variable domain (rest looked up from reference TRBV19 and TRBJ2-1): DGGITQSPKYLFRKEGQNVTLSCEQNLNHDAMYWYRQDPGQGLRLIYYSQIVNDFQKGDIAEGYSVSREKKESFPLTVTSAQKNPTAFYLCASSMLGRLAVGTEQFFGPGTRLTVL.

The chain links TRBV7-3 to TRBJ1-2, with 7 positions matching TRBD1. Germline trimming cut 3 bases from V and 8 bases from J; bases unmatched to any gene: 9. Germline V gene sequence: CDR1 SGHTA, CDR2 FQGTGA. The CDR3 has 14 amino acids. CDR3 nucleotide sequence: TGTGCCAGCAGCTTTACCCGACAGGGTGGAGGCTACACCTTC. Its translation: CASSFTRQGGGYTF.

The chain recombines TRBV29-1 with TRBJ1-1; no clear D. Germline CDR1 reads SQVTM; CDR2 reads ANQGSEA. This CDR3 comprises 11 residues. Deletions cut 7 bases from V and 2 bases from J, with 8 bases between. This CDR3 reads CSGGLNTEAFF. CDR3 nucleotides: TGCAGCGGAGGACTTAACACTGAAGCTTTCTTT.

The chain links TRBV25-1 to TRBJ2-1; D is perhaps TRBD2 (6 bases). Trimming shortened V by 6 bases and J by 9 bases, and 12 bases separated the two germline ends. The CDR3 length is 12 residues. CDR1 is MGHDK and CDR2 is SYGVNS in the germline V gene. DNA of the CDR3: TGTGCCAGCAGCCCGACTAGGGGTGAGCAGTTCTTC. This gives the protein CASSPTRGEQFF.

The chain has TRBV18 and TRBJ2-2, with 10 bases fitting TRBD2. Germline V CDR1 and CDR2: KGHSH, LQKENI. V lost 1 base, J lost 6 bases, and 2 bases stayed unmatched. The CDR3 has 15 amino acids. Here the CDR3 DNA reads TGTGCCAGCTCACCACAGCGGGAGGGAGCCGGGGAGCTGTTTTTT. This translates into CASSPQREGAGELFF. The variable domain in full, with the rest retrieved from reference TRBV18 and TRBJ2-2, is NAGVMQNPRHLVRRRGQEARLRCSPMKGHSHVYWYRQLPEEGLKFMVYLQKENIIDESGMPKERFSAEFPKEGPSILRIQQVVRGDSAAYFCASSPQREGAGELFFGEGSRLTVL.

V gene TRBV19 combines with J gene TRBJ1-4; 7 bases are shared with TRBD1. V trimming: 6 bases; J trimming: 5 bases; junction bases outside the gene matches: 6. Germline lookup yields CDR1 LNHDA and CDR2 SQIVND (reference sequence). The CDR3 is 14 amino acids. CDR3 in DNA: TGTGCCAGTAGCCCCAGGGGGGTGAATGAAAAACTGTTTTTT. This sequence encodes CASSPRGVNEKLFF.

V is TRBV30 and J is TRBJ1-2; the D gene is possibly TRBD1 (6 bases). The length of the CDR3 is 14 residues. Trimming shortened V by 2 bases and J by 1 base, and 11 bases separated the two germline ends. From germline, CDR1 is GTSNPN and CDR2 SVGIG (reference sequence). In DNA form, the CDR3 reads TGTGCCTGGAGTTGGGGGCCCCATAACTATGGCTACACCTTC. Translation gives CAWSWGPHNYGYTF.

The chain joins TRBV7-8 to TRBJ1-5, with a tentative D call TRBD1 (5 bases). Germline V lookup: CDR1 SGHVS, CDR2 FQNEAQ. The germline V and J ends were trimmed by 5 bases and 0 bases, with 8 bases remaining between them. The CDR3 has 14 amino acids. The CDR3 spells CASSAQDSNQPQHF. CDR3 coding DNA: TGTGCCAGCAGCGCACAGGATAGCAATCAGCCCCAGCATTTT. The full variable domain, in which reference TRBV7-8 and TRBJ1-5 provide the parts outside the CDR3, is GAGVSQSPRYKVAKRGQDVALRCDPISGHVSLFWYQQALGQGPEFLTYFQNEAQLDKSGLPSDRFFAERPEGSVSTLKIQRTQQEDSAVYLCASSAQDSNQPQHFGDGTRLSIL.

This rearrangement joins TRBV5-6 to TRBJ2-4; 7 bases map to TRBD1. The CDR3 sequence is 13 residues long. Germline lookup yields CDR1 SGHDT and CDR2 YYEEEE. V lost 4 bases, J lost 7 bases, and 5 bases stayed unmatched. As DNA, the CDR3 is TGTGCCAGCAGCGACGGGACAGCCAACATTCAGTACTTC. Protein sequence: CASSDGTANIQYF.

The chain uses TRBV6-4 and TRBJ1-4, with 8 bases fitting TRBD1. The CDR3 is 18 amino acids. Germline loops: CDR1 MRHNA, CDR2 SNTAGT. J gave up 0 bases and V 0 bases, and 6 bases lay outside the gene matches. As DNA, the CDR3 is TGTGCCAGCAGTGACTCGAGACAGGGGCGTGCAACTAATGAAAAACTGTTTTTT. Translated, it gives CASSDSRQGRATNEKLFF.

V usage is TRBV6-5 and J usage is TRBJ2-7; 7 positions match TRBD2. CDR1 is MNHEY, CDR2 SVGAGI, per germline. The junction had 7 bases not matched to a gene; V was cut back by 5 bases and J by 0 bases. This CDR3 spans 15 amino acids. The CDR3 spells CASSPRAGDSYEQYF. CDR3 coding DNA: TGTGCCAGCAGTCCCCGGGCGGGGGACTCCTACGAGCAGTACTTC.

The genes are TRBV24-1 and TRBJ2-1; 9 bases match TRBD1. The germline V gene has CDR1 KGHDR and CDR2 SFDVKD. Trimming at V came to 5 bases and at J to 6 bases, leaving 7 bases not matched to a gene. The CDR3 contains 15 residues. CDR3 sequence (DNA): TGTGCCACCAGTGGGCCGGGACAGGGAGGCAATGAGCAGTTCTTC. This gives the protein CATSGPGQGGNEQFF.

This rearrangement joins TRBV14 to TRBJ1-1; weak D call: TRBD1 (6 bases). The CDR3 is made up of 14 amino acids. Germline CDR1 is SGHDN and CDR2 is FVKESK. V was clipped by 4 bases and J by 4 bases, with 13 bases between them. The CDR3 reads CASSRWGQGTEAFF. The DNA of the CDR3 is TGTGCCAGCAGCCGATGGGGGCAGGGCACTGAAGCTTTCTTT.

V gene TRBV9 combines with J gene TRBJ2-1; 7 bases are shared with TRBD2. This CDR3 region has 17 residues. Germline CDR1 SGDLS, CDR2 YYNGEE. Trimming took 6 bases from V and 1 from J; bases not matched to a gene: 13. CDR3 in DNA: TGTGCCAGCACCCGGGGCGGGGGAGAGAGTTCCTACAATGAGCAGTTCTTC. Protein product: CASTRGGGESSYNEQFF.

The CDR3 DNA reads as TGTGCCAGCAGCTTGGGGGGGCTACACACTGAAGCTTTCTTT. Translated: CASSLGGLHTEAFF. The genes are TRBV5-4 and TRBJ1-1; a possible D gene is TRBD1 (6 bases). Deletions cut 0 bases from V and 3 bases from J, with 9 bases between. Germline CDR1 and CDR2: SGHNT and YYREEE (reference sequence). This CDR3 contains 14 residues.

This chain connects TRBV6-4 to TRBJ2-1; 11 bases match TRBD2. From germline, CDR1 is MRHNA and CDR2 SNTAGT. V trimming: 2 bases; J trimming: 4 bases; junction bases outside the gene matches: 4. CDR3 length equals 16 residues. CDR3 amino acids: CASSDTGTSGYNEQFF. CDR3 DNA sequence: TGTGCCAGCAGTGACACCGGGACTAGCGGTTACAATGAGCAGTTCTTC.

The rearrangement joins TRBV27 to TRBJ2-7, with a tentative D call TRBD1 (7 bases). CDR1 and CDR2 from the germline V gene are MNHEY and SMNVEV (reference sequence). Trimming took off 2 bases at V and 3 bases at J, with 11 bases between the two ends. This CDR3 is built from 14 residues. The CDR3 here is CASSLGGTVYEQYF. As DNA, the CDR3 is TGTGCCAGCAGTTTAGGGGGGACAGTCTACGAGCAGTACTTC.

The CDR3 DNA reads TGTGCCAGCAGCCGCAGAGGGGGGGAATACGAGCAGTACTTC. Translation gives CASSRRGGEYEQYF. The V and J genes are TRBV9 and TRBJ2-7; tentative D call: TRBD2 (7 bases). With 4 bases removed from V and 4 bases from J, the gap between germline ends came to 15 bases. The germline CDR1 and CDR2 sequences are SGDLS and YYNGEE. The CDR3 runs to 14 residues.